This T cell receptor (beta chain) was captured in a study of spatial heterogeneity in lung cancer. The study, taken as a whole, reports: The number of expanded tumor alpha and beta chains correlated with mutation number.

Sample time point: sample taken at primary tumor resection. Patients with untreated early-stage non-small cell lung cancer, numbering 72, were the donors. Material for sequencing was whole RNA from tumor, nontumor lung or frozen PBMC, left unsorted. CDR3 size: 12 residues. The germline CDR1 and CDR2 sequences are PRHDT and FYEKMQ (reference sequence). The ends were cut back, 3 bases at V and 4 bases at J, with 6 bases in the middle. TCRdb reprocessed the 5' RACE reads via MiXCR and lists one record per CDR3 protein. The profile shows about 15,000 distinct CDR3 sequences, under 7.5% of them singletons. Notes on this clonotype: What it binds is unknown.

The rearrangement uses TRBV13 and TRBJ1-1, with unresolved D. The sequences come from lung tumor tissue, collected at surgery. The receptor was isolated from a male donor with early-stage non-small cell lung cancer. CDR3 in DNA: TGTGCCAGCAGCTTTGCGGGCACTGAAGCTTTCTTT. Protein: CASSFAGTEAFF.